The present entry profiles one T cell receptor beta chain with its context. Its antigen is still unknown. Trimming removed 4 bases from V and 6 bases from J; junction bases left unmatched: 3. This CDR3 region has 14 residues. Germline V gene data show CDR1 as SGHNT and CDR2 as YYREEE (reference sequence). The PCR employed 60 Vbeta primers together with 13 Jbeta primers. Using immunoSEQ multiplex PCR, the repertoire was profiled, and TCRdb retains in-frame clones only, with some absent. The top ten hold 5% to 6.5% of the sample, which has about 150,000 clones, around 74% seen once. The data were taken from a study of cytomegalovirus exposure and HLA in healthy donors. About the research overall: Earlier findings included about 120 million unique TCR beta sequences obtained from around 180 million T cells. Overall study results and limits: The authors listed 180 or so TCR beta chains as cytomegalovirus-associated.

The TCR comes from a middle-aged man in good health and CMV-seropositive. Sequenced input: PBMCs. The chain combines TRBV5-4 with TRBJ2-7, with 14 nucleotides matching TRBD2. The DNA for the CDR3 is TGTGCCAGCAGCGTGGGACTAGCGGGAGTCGAGCAGTACTTC. This translates into CASSVGLAGVEQYF. The complete variable domain, with remaining parts taken from reference TRBV5-4 and TRBJ2-7, reads ETGVTQSPTHLIKTRGQQVTLRCSSQSGHNTVSWYQQALGQGPQFIFQYYREEENGRGNFPPRFSGLQFPNYSSELNVNALELDDSALYLCASSVGLAGVEQYFGPGTRLTVT.